This T cell receptor beta chain was recorded in a study of a mutant IDH1 vaccine in newly diagnosed glioma. About the study: Patients got radiotherapy, temozolomide, or both beforehand, and most got both.

The data were produced by immunoSEQ multiplex PCR, yet TCRdb's version contains in-frame clones alone and is incomplete. In the table there are tens of thousands of clones, about four fifths of which are singletons. Time point described: week 35, safety follow-up. Mutant IDH1 20-mer peptide, at 300 ug, made up each vaccine dose, with topical imiquimod. Across weeks 1, 3, 5, 7, 11, 15, 19 and 23, patients received a vaccination each time, eight in all. New WHO grade 3 or 4 astrocytomas that were IDH1-mutant and ATRX-lost had been found in donors. This clone has only a few counts. Its matching antigen is unknown. This CDR3 region has 15 residues. Trimming left V 0 bases short and J 7 bases short, with 13 bases between. Germline CDR1 reads LNHNV; CDR2 reads YYDKDF (reference sequence).

Sequenced here: PBMCs, sampled from a glioma patient whose treatment included an IDH1 peptide vaccine. The receptor was isolated from a woman in her thirties or forties with glioma. Some clones in this sample may be carry-over from other donors' samples. The J gene is TRBJ1-5, the V gene TRBV15; no clear D. The CDR3 loop reads CATSREVRVLQPQHF. CDR3 nucleotide sequence: TGTGCCACCAGCAGAGAGGTACGGGTTTTACAGCCCCAGCATTTT.